Presented here are 10 T cell receptor beta chains from one specimen sequenced in a study of blood T cell repertoires in COVID-19. The assay was immunoSEQ multiplex PCR, and TCRdb's table has in-frame clones only and misses some. The sample records 220,000 or so clones, 80% to 90% being singletons. Material for sequencing was PBMCs or T cells enriched from blood (not recorded which). Receptors were obtained from a woman in her forties or fifties with acute COVID-19.

The chain has TRBV6-4 and TRBJ2-1, with D perhaps matching TRBD2 (7 bases). V gave up 3 bases and J gave up 1 base, with 10 bases separating them. Germline CDR1 is MRHNA and CDR2 is SNTAGT. The CDR3 extends over 15 amino acids. CDR3 DNA sequence: TGTGCCAGCAGTGAGGGGGGGCAGTCCTACAATGAGCAGTTCTTC. It codes for CASSEGGQSYNEQFF.

This chain uses TRBV4-2 with TRBJ2-2; D possibly corresponds to TRBD1 (5 bases). CDR3 size: 14 residues. Trimming took off 4 bases at V and 6 bases at J, with 12 bases between the two ends. Looked up from germline, CDR1 is LGHNA and CDR2 is YNFKEQ. DNA of the CDR3: TGTGCCAGCAGCCCAGGGCTATTGGCCGGGGAGCTGTTTTTT. This sequence encodes CASSPGLLAGELFF.

The chain joins TRBV24-1 to TRBJ2-2; D not certain. This CDR3 is built from 16 residues. The ends were cut back, 1 base at V and 0 bases at J, with 8 bases in the middle. Germline V gives CDR1 KGHDR, CDR2 SFDVKD. The CDR3 coding sequence is TGTGCCACCAGTGATTTTGCTATTCCGAACACCGGGGAGCTGTTTTTT. Protein product: CATSDFAIPNTGELFF.

The chain links TRBV6-2 or TRBV6-3 to TRBJ1-5; D gene unclear. Trimming left V 4 bases short and J 3 bases short, with 10 bases between. CDR1 is MNHEY and CDR2 is SVGEGT in the germline V gene. The CDR3 contains 14 residues. The CDR3 sequence: CASSWNSPNQPQHF. CDR3 DNA sequence: TGTGCCAGCAGTTGGAACAGTCCCAATCAGCCCCAGCATTTT.

The chain links TRBV19 to TRBJ1-2; D is unresolved. V was shortened by 5 bases and J by 0 bases, with 10 bases between the two germline ends. This CDR3 has 14 residues. Per germline, CDR1 LNHDA and CDR2 SQIVND (reference sequence). The CDR3 here is CASSGELANYGYTF. The CDR3 DNA sequence: TGTGCCAGTAGTGGGGAGTTAGCTAACTATGGCTACACCTTC.

V is TRBV5-1 and J is TRBJ2-5; 11 nucleotides align to TRBD2. The J segment lost 5 bases and the V segment lost 4 bases, leaving 4 bases of the junction unmatched. From germline, CDR1 is SGHRS and CDR2 YFSETQ. This CDR3 is 14 amino acids long. The CDR3 protein is CASSTSGRSETQYF. The CDR3 DNA sequence: TGCGCCAGCAGCACTAGCGGGAGATCGGAGACCCAGTACTTC.

This clone was seen only once. The identical CDR3 is also encoded by other nucleotide sequences in the sample. The V gene is TRBV7-2, the J gene TRBJ1-1, with D perhaps matching TRBD1 (6 bases). The germline gives CDR1 SGHTA, CDR2 FQGNSA. This CDR3 is 13 amino acids long. The germline V and J ends were trimmed by 2 bases and 4 bases, with 8 bases remaining between them. CDR3 DNA: TGTGCCAGCAGCTTACAGGGGAGCACTGAAGCTTTCTTT. Protein sequence: CASSLQGSTEAFF.

This clone has a single count. Written as DNA, the CDR3 is TGTGCCAGCAGCCAAGGAGGCGGGTATAATAGCAATCAGCCCCAGCATTTT. It yields the protein CASSQGGGYNSNQPQHF. The chain has TRBV3-1 (or the pseudogene TRBV3-2) and TRBJ1-5, with no clear D. Germline CDR1 reads LGHDT; CDR2 reads YNNKEL (reference sequence). The CDR3 loop spans 17 amino acids. Deletions cut 1 base from V and 0 bases from J, with 13 bases between.

This clone has only a few counts. Different DNA sequences within this sample yield the same CDR3. The gene calls are TRBV15 and TRBJ1-4; 7 bases agree with TRBD1. CDR1 is LNHNV and CDR2 is YYDKDF in the germline V gene (reference sequence). The CDR3 covers 14 residues. V dropped 1 base and J dropped 7; count of bases not matched to a gene: 3. The CDR3 bases are TGTGCCACCAGCAGAGGACAGGGCGGTGAAAAACTGTTTTTT. The encoded protein is CATSRGQGGEKLFF.

This chain joins TRBV27 and TRBJ2-1; 11 bases line up with TRBD2. The CDR3 totals 16 residues. From germline, CDR1 is MNHEY and CDR2 SMNVEV (reference sequence). The V segment lost 5 bases and the J segment 9 bases; nucleotides outside the gene matches: 12. The CDR3 DNA reads TGTGCCAGCAGTCCAAGTACTAGCGGGAGAGGGGGTGAGCAGTTCTTC. Amino acid sequence: CASSPSTSGRGGEQFF.